This is a list of T cell receptor beta chains from one sample in a study of T cell changes during pregnancy in multiple sclerosis. Here immunoSEQ multiplex PCR was the method, and the copy in TCRdb shows in-frame clones only, minus some. The table has about 49,000 clones, 90% to 95% seen once. The sample consisted of CD8+ T cells from peripheral blood mononuclear cells, taken before pregnancy. The receptors here all came from a female donor with multiple sclerosis, enrolled in a pregnancy study. CDR3s include the opening cysteine and the closing phenylalanine or tryptophan. The order of the fields is clone size, V gene, J gene, D gene, CDR3 protein, CDR3 DNA. The D gene is left open where the match is weak. Rows give clone size only sometimes, using once, few, many, or a class for an expanded clone.

clone size: -
V gene: TRBV11-2
J gene: TRBJ2-1
D gene: TRBD2
CDR3 protein: CASSGAGGPTAEQFF
CDR3 DNA: TGTGCCAGCAGCGGGGCGGGAGGGCCTACGGCTGAGCAGTTCTTC

clone size: -
V gene: TRBV4-1
J gene: TRBJ2-1
D gene: -
CDR3 protein: CASSQEPGRSYNEQFF
CDR3 DNA: TGCGCCAGCAGCCAAGAACCCGGGAGAAGCTACAATGAGCAGTTCTTC

clone size: -
V gene: TRBV9
J gene: TRBJ2-7
D gene: -
CDR3 protein: CASSVGGSPYEQYF
CDR3 DNA: TGTGCCAGCAGCGTAGGTGGCAGTCCCTACGAGCAGTACTTC

clone size: once
V gene: TRBV5-4
J gene: TRBJ1-3
D gene: -
CDR3 protein: CASSLPGRDTIYF
CDR3 DNA: TGTGCCAGCAGCTTGCCGGGGAGGGACACCATATATTTT

clone size: -
V gene: TRBV6-5
J gene: TRBJ2-5
D gene: -
CDR3 protein: CASSYSRVQETQYF
CDR3 DNA: TGTGCCAGCAGTTACTCACGGGTACAAGAGACCCAGTACTTC

clone size: -
V gene: TRBV7-8
J gene: TRBJ2-2
D gene: TRBD1
CDR3 protein: CASSLGQGTGELFF
CDR3 DNA: TGTGCCAGCAGCTTGGGACAGGGCACCGGGGAGCTGTTTTTT

clone size: -
V gene: TRBV7-9
J gene: TRBJ2-6
D gene: -
CDR3 protein: CASEEASSGANVLTF
CDR3 DNA: TGTGCCAGCGAGGAAGCGAGCTCTGGGGCCAACGTCCTGACTTTC

clone size: -
V gene: TRBV2
J gene: TRBJ2-2
D gene: TRBD1
CDR3 protein: CASMDRVGTGELFF
CDR3 DNA: TGTGCCAGCATGGACAGGGTGGGCACCGGGGAGCTGTTTTTT

clone size: -
V gene: TRBV6-5
J gene: TRBJ2-1
D gene: -
CDR3 protein: CASSSNVAGENNEQFF
CDR3 DNA: TGTGCCAGCAGTTCCAACGTTGCCGGAGAAAACAATGAGCAGTTCTTC

clone size: -
V gene: TRBV6-4
J gene: TRBJ2-1
D gene: -
CDR3 protein: CASSDSEGANEQFF
CDR3 DNA: TGTGCCAGCAGTGACTCAGAAGGGGCTAATGAGCAGTTCTTC

clone size: -
V gene: TRBV15
J gene: TRBJ2-7
D gene: -
CDR3 protein: CATSSLAGVPELTYEQYF
CDR3 DNA: TGTGCCACCAGCAGCCTAGCCGGCGTCCCCGAACTCACCTACGAGCAGTACTTC